This TCR beta chain was sequenced during a study of cytomegalovirus exposure and HLA in healthy donors. Study background: There were 117 million unique TCR beta sequences, drawn from approximately 190 million T cells, in an earlier analysis.

The CDR3 consists of 18 residues. Germline loops: CDR1 MGHRA, CDR2 YSYEKL. Trimming removed 0 bases from V and 2 bases from J, with 14 bases in between. PCR involved 60 Vbeta and 13 Jbeta primers. Assay: immunoSEQ multiplex PCR; the TCRdb copy retains only in-frame clones and omits some. The data show 95,000 to 150,000 clones, with around 76% seen just once and 30% held by the top ten. This chain links TRBV4-1 with TRBJ1-6; maybe TRBD1 (5 bases). The receptor comes from a man in his fifties or sixties in good health and CMV-seropositive. Sequencing was done on a sample of PBMCs. CDR3 sequence: CASSQDSGRSTYNSPLHF. Written as DNA, the CDR3 is TGCGCCAGCAGCCAAGATTCAGGGCGGAGTACCTATAATTCACCCCTCCACTTT.